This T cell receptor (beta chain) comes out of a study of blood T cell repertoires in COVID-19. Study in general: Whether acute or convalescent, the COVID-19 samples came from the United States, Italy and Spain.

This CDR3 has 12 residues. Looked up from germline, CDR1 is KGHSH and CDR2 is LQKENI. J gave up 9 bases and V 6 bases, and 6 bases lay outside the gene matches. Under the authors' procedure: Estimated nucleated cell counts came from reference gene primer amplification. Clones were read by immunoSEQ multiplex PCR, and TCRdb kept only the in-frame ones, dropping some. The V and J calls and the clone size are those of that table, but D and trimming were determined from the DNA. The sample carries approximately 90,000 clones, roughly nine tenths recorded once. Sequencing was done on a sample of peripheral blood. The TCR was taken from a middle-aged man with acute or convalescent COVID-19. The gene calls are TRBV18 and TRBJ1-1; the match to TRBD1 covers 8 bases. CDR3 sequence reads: CASSTGTGKAFF. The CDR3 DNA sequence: TGTGCCAGCTCGACCGGGACAGGAAAAGCTTTCTTT.